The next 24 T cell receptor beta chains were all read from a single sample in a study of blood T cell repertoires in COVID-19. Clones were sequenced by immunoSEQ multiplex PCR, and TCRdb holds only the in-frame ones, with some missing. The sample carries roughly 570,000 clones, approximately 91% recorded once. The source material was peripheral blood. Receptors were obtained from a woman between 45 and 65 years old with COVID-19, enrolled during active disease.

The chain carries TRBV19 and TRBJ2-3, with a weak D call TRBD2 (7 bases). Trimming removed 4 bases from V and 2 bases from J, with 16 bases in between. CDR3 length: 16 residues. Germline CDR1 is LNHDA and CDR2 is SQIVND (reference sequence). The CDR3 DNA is TGTGCCAGTAGTACAACGGCGGGGGCCCTCACAGATACGCAGTATTTT. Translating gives CASSTTAGALTDTQYF.

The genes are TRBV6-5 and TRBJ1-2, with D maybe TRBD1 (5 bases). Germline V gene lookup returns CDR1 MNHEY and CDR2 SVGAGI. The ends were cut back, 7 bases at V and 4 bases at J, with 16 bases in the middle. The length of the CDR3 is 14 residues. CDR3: CASIARGAAYGYTF. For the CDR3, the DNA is TGTGCCAGCATTGCAAGGGGCGCGGCCTATGGCTACACCTTC.

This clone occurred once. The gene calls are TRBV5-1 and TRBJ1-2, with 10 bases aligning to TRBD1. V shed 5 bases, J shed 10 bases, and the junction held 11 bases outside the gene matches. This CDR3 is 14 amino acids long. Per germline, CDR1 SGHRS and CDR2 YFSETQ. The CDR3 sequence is CASSILNDRGHYTF. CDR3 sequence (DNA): TGCGCCAGCAGTATACTGAACGACAGGGGGCACTACACCTTC.

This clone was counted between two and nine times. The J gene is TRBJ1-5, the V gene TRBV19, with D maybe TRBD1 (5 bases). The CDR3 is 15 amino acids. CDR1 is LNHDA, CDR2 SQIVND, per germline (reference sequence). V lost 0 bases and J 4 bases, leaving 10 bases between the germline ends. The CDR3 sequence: CASSIDRAGNQPQHF. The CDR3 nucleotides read TGTGCCAGTAGTATAGACAGGGCAGGGAATCAGCCCCAGCATTTT.

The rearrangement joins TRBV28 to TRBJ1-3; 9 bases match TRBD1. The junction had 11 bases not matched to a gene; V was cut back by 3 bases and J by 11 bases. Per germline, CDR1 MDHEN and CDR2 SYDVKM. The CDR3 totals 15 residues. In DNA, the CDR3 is TGTGCCAGCAGTTTCCCACAGGGGGCGAGCCGCGCCATATATTTT. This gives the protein CASSFPQGASRAIYF.

In DNA, the CDR3 is TGTGCCAGCAGCCAAGAGTCATTCCACGAGCAGTACTTC. Residues: CASSQESFHEQYF. The chain has TRBV3-1 (or the pseudogene TRBV3-2) and TRBJ2-7; D is unresolved. Trimming took 0 bases from V and 5 from J, leaving 8 bases between them. From germline, CDR1 is LGHDT and CDR2 YNNKEL (reference sequence). This CDR3 contains 13 residues.

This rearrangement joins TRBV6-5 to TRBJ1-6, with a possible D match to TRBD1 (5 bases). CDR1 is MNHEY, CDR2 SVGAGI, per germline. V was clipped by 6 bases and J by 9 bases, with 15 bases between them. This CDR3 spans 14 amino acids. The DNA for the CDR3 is TGTGCCAGCAGCAAAGCCGCAGGGCTTTCACCCCTCCACTTT. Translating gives CASSKAAGLSPLHF.

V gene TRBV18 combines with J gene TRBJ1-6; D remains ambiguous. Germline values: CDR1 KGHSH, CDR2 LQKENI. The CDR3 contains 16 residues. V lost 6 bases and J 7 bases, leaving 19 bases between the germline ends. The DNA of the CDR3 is TGTGCCAGCTCTAACGACGAGGGAACACTCAATTCACCCCTCCACTTT. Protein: CASSNDEGTLNSPLHF.

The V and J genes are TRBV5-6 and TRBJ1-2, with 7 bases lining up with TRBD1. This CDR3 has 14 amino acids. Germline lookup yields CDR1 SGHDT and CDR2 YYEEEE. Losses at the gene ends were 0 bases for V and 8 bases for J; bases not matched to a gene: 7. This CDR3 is CASSLGLGGEGYTF. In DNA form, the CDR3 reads TGTGCCAGCAGCTTGGGGTTAGGGGGCGAAGGCTACACCTTC. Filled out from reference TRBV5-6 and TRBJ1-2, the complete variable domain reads DAGVTQSPTHLIKTRGQQVTLRCSPKSGHDTVSWYQQALGQGPQFIFQYYEEEERQRGNFPDRFSGHQFPNYSSELNVNALLLGDSALYLCASSLGLGGEGYTFGSGTRLTVV.

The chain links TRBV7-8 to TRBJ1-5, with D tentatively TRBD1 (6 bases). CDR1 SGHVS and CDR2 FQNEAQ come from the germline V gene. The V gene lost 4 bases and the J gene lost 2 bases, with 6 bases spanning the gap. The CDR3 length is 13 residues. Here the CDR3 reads CASSSGGNQPQHF. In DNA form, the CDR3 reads TGTGCCAGCAGCTCAGGGGGCAATCAGCCCCAGCATTTT.

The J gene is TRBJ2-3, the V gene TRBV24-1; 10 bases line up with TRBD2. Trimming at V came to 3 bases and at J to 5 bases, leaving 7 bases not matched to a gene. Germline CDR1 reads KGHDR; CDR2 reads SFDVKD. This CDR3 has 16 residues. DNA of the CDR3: TGTGCCACCAGTGATCGGGGACTAGCGTATAGAGATACGCAGTATTTT. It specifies CATSDRGLAYRDTQYF.

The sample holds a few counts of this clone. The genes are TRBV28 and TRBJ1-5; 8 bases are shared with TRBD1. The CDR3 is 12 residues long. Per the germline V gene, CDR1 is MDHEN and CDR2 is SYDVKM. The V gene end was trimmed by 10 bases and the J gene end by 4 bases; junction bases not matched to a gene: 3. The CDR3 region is CATGQGNQPQHF. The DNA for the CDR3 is TGTGCCACCGGACAGGGAAATCAGCCCCAGCATTTT. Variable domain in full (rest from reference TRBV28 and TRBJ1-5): DVKVTQSSRYLVKRTGEKVFLECVQDMDHENMFWYRQDPGLGLRLIYFSYDVKMKEKGDIPEGYSVSREKKERFSLILESASTNQTSMYLCATGQGNQPQHFGDGTRLSIL.

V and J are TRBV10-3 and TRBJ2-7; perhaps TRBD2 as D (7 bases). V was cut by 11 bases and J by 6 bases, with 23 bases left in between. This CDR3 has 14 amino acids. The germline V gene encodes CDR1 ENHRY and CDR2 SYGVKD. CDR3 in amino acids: CAAGAGNGASEQYF. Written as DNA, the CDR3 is TGTGCCGCGGGGGCGGGGAACGGGGCCAGCGAGCAGTACTTC.

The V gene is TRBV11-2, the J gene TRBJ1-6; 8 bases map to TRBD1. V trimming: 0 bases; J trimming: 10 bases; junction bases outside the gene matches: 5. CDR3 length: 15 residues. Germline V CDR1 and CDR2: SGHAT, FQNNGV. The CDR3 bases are TGTGCCAGCAGCTTAGAGACAGGGGTAGGCTCACCCCTCCACTTT. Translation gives CASSLETGVGSPLHF.

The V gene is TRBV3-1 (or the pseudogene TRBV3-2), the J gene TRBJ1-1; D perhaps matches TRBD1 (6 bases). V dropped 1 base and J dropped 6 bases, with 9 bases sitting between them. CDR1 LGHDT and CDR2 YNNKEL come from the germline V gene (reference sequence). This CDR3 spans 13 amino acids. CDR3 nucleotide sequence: TGTGCCAGCAGCCAAGTCGCAGGGGCTGAAGCTTTCTTT. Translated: CASSQVAGAEAFF.

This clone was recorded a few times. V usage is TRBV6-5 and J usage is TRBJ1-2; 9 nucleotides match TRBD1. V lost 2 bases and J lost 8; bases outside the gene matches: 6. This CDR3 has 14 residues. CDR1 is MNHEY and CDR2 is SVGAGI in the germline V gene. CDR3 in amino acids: CASSYRQGVGGYTF. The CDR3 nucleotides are TGTGCCAGCAGTTACAGACAGGGGGTAGGCGGCTACACCTTC.

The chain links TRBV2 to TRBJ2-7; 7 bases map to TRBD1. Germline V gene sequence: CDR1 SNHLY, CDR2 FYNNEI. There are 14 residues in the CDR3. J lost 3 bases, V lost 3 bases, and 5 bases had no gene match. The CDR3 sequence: CASSDDRAIYEQYF. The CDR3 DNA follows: TGTGCCAGCAGTGATGACAGGGCGATCTACGAGCAGTACTTC.

The CDR3 DNA reads as TGCGCCAGCAGCCCCTCGGCCGACAGGGGATACTATGGCTACACCTTC. It specifies CASSPSADRGYYGYTF. The V and J genes are TRBV5-1 and TRBJ1-2; 8 bases map to TRBD1. V was clipped by 4 bases and J by 3 bases; unmatched bases: 11. The CDR3 totals 16 residues. The germline gives CDR1 SGHRS, CDR2 YFSETQ.

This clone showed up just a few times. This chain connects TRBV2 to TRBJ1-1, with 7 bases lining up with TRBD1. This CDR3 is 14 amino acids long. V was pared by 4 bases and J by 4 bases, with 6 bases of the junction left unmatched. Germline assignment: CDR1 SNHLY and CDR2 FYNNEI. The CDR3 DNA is TGTGCCAGCAGTGGATCAGGGGGTGGCACTGAAGCTTTCTTT. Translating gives CASSGSGGGTEAFF.

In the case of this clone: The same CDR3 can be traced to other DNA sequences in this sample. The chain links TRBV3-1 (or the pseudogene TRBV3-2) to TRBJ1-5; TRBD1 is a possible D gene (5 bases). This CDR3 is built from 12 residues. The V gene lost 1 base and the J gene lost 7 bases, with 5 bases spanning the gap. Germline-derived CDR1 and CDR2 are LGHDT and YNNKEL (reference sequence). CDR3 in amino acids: CASSQGGQPQHF. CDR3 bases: TGTGCCAGCAGCCAAGGGGGCCAGCCCCAGCATTTT.

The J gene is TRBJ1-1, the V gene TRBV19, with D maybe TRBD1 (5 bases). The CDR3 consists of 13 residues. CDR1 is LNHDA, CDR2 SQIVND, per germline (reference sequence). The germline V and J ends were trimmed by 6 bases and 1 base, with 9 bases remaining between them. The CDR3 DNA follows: TGTGCCAGTAGGCTGACAGAGAACACTGAAGCTTTCTTT. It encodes CASRLTENTEAFF.

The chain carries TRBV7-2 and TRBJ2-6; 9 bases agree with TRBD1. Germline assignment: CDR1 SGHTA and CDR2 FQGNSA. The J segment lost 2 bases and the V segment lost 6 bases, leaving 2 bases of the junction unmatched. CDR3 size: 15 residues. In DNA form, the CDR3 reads TGTGCCAGCAGTTGGACAGGGGCTGGGGCCAACGTCCTGACTTTC. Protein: CASSWTGAGANVLTF.

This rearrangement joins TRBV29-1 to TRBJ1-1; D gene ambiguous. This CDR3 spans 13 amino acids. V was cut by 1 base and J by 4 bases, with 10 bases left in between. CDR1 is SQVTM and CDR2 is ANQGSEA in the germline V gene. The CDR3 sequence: CSVEGFPGTEAFF. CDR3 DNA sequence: TGCAGCGTTGAAGGCTTCCCGGGCACTGAAGCTTTCTTT. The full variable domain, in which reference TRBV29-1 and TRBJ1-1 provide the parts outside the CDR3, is SAVISQKPSRDICQRGTSLTIQCQVDSQVTMMFWYRQQPGQSLTLIATANQGSEATYESGFVIDKFPISRPNLTFSTLTVSNMSPEDSSIYLCSVEGFPGTEAFFGQGTRLTVV.

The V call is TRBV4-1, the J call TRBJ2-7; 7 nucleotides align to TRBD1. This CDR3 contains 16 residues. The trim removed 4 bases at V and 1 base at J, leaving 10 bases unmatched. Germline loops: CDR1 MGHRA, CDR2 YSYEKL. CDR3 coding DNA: TGCGCCAGCAGCCCGAGGGACAGCGCGGTGTCCTACGAGCAGTACTTC. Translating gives CASSPRDSAVSYEQYF.